The 30 T cell receptor beta chains below all came from one sample that was sequenced in a study of molecular identifiers for immune sequencing clone quantification. Each CDR3 protein is one row after TCRdb ran MiXCR on the PCR reads. Of over 600,000 distinct CDR3 sequences listed, 15% to 20% are singletons. Sequencing input: naive CD8+ T cells from blood, with Jurkat cell RNA spiked in. Sample subset: FACS-sorted CD8+CD4-CCR7+CD45RA+ naive T cells. The receptors stem from a human donor in good health. Some libraries in this study had Jurkat cell RNA spiked in.

This clonotype was counted ten times or more. V usage is TRBV4-1 and J usage is TRBJ2-3, with D perhaps TRBD1 or TRBD2 (5 bases each). Looked up from germline, CDR1 is MGHRA and CDR2 is YSYEKL. CDR3 length equals 15 residues. V was cut by 0 bases and J by 6 bases, with 13 bases left in between. The CDR3 region has the DNA TGCGCCAGCAGCCAAGAGGGGGTTAGCTTGGATACGCAGTATTTT. Residues: CASSQEGVSLDTQYF.

Concerning this clonotype: A single base separates this from a much larger clone, so it may be a read error. The chain has TRBV7-6 and TRBJ2-1; the match to TRBD2 covers 10 bases. Germline CDR1 SGHVS, CDR2 FNYEAQ. This CDR3 is built from 15 residues. Trimming cost V 8 bases and J 4 bases; bases outside gene matches: 8. The CDR3 nucleotides read TGTGCCAGCGGCACCATTAGCGGGGGGTACAATGAGCAGTTCTTC. Encoded protein: CASGTISGGYNEQFF.

This clonotype occurred many times. The chain links TRBV20-1 to TRBJ2-7; D is unresolved. CDR3 length: 13 residues. With 3 bases removed from V and 1 base from J, the gap between germline ends came to 10 bases. CDR1 is DFQATT, CDR2 SNEGSKA, per germline (reference sequence). CDR3 sequence reads: CSASGQVSYEQYF. CDR3 DNA: TGCAGTGCTAGCGGCCAGGTGTCCTACGAGCAGTACTTC.

The rearrangement joins TRBV9 to TRBJ2-3; 8 nucleotides line up with TRBD2. Trimming cost V 4 bases and J 4 bases; bases outside gene matches: 14. Germline CDR1 and CDR2: SGDLS and YYNGEE. The CDR3 has 17 amino acids. The CDR3 protein is CASSPRSQRGYPDTQYF. For the CDR3, the DNA is TGTGCCAGCAGCCCGCGGAGTCAGCGGGGGTACCCAGATACGCAGTATTTT.

The table lists this clonotype with many counts. This sequence joins TRBV28 and TRBJ2-4; D remains ambiguous. V was trimmed by 3 bases and J by 0 bases, leaving 18 bases between them. Germline CDR1 and CDR2: MDHEN and SYDVKM. The CDR3 contains 18 residues. CDR3 nucleotides: TGTGCCAGCAGTTTTCCGCCGGTGTCAGTATTAGCCAAAAACATTCAGTACTTC. Its translation is CASSFPPVSVLAKNIQYF.

This clonotype was counted many times. This sequence joins TRBV28 and TRBJ1-2; D ambiguous. Trimming took 5 bases from V and 4 from J, leaving 17 bases between them. The CDR3 extends over 15 amino acids. CDR1 MDHEN and CDR2 SYDVKM come from the germline V gene. In DNA form, the CDR3 reads TGTGCCAGCAGTGGTGCCTCCCTTCTAATCTATGGCTACACCTTC. Translated, it gives CASSGASLLIYGYTF.

This clonotype was recorded a few times. The J gene is TRBJ1-1, the V gene TRBV19; TRBD1 might be the D (5 bases). Per germline, CDR1 LNHDA and CDR2 SQIVND (reference sequence). V lost 3 bases and J 4 bases, leaving 12 bases between the germline ends. There are 14 residues in the CDR3. This chain's CDR3 is CASSIGGVFTEAFF. CDR3 bases: TGTGCCAGTAGTATCGGGGGGGTTTTCACTGAAGCTTTCTTT.

In this sample, this clonotype turned up a few times. The rearrangement links TRBV5-6 to TRBJ1-6; D is uncertain. V was clipped by 1 base and J by 7 bases, with 12 bases between them. Germline values: CDR1 SGHDT, CDR2 YYEEEE. The CDR3 runs 15 residues. This CDR3 is CASSLMSSGNSPLHF. CDR3 bases: TGTGCCAGCAGCTTGATGAGTTCCGGAAATTCACCCCTCCACTTT.

At least ten counts were recorded for this clonotype. The chain uses TRBV6-1 and TRBJ2-2; TRBD1 matches at 12 bases. V shed 6 bases and J 2 bases; nucleotides not matched to a gene: 1. The CDR3 loop spans 15 amino acids. Germline V gene data show CDR1 as MNHNS and CDR2 as SASEGT. The CDR3 reads CASSGTGGNTGELFF. In nucleotides, the CDR3 is TGTGCCAGCAGCGGGACAGGGGGCAACACCGGGGAGCTGTTTTTT.

This clonotype has a handful of counts. This sequence joins TRBV24-1 and TRBJ2-1; D tentatively fits TRBD1 or TRBD2 (5 bases each). In germline, CDR1 is KGHDR, CDR2 SFDVKD. This CDR3 comprises 15 residues. The V gene lost 10 bases and the J gene lost 3 bases, with 18 bases spanning the gap. The CDR3 DNA reads TGTGCCACGGGCCCTAGGGACCGAAGCTACAATGAGCAGTTCTTC. Its protein product is CATGPRDRSYNEQFF.

Regarding this clonotype: This could be a read error, since a much larger clone is one nucleotide away. No conserved phenylalanine or tryptophan is present at the end of the CDR3, so a read error is the likely explanation. The chain carries TRBV5-1 and TRBJ1-4; 7 nucleotides match TRBD1. The CDR3 spans 15 residues. From germline, CDR1 is SGHRS and CDR2 YFSETQ. V dropped 4 bases and J dropped 0; count of bases not matched to a gene: 3. The DNA for the CDR3 is TGCGCCAGCAGCACCGGACAGGCAACTAATGAAAAACTGTTTTTA. The encoded protein is CASSTGQATNEKLFL.

This clonotype was recorded many times. The gene calls are TRBV13 and TRBJ2-3, with D tentatively TRBD2 (5 bases). CDR1 is PRHDT and CDR2 is FYEKMQ in the germline V gene (reference sequence). The CDR3 is 13 amino acids. V dropped 8 bases and J dropped 2 bases, with 11 bases sitting between them. This CDR3 is CASGRENTDTQYF. DNA for the CDR3: TGTGCCAGCGGGAGAGAAAACACAGATACGCAGTATTTT.

This clonotype was seen many times. The V call is TRBV27, the J call TRBJ1-1; D remains ambiguous. V lost 0 bases to trimming and J lost 2 bases, with 10 bases between them. Germline V gene sequence: CDR1 MNHEY, CDR2 SMNVEV (reference sequence). The CDR3 spans 15 residues. The chain's CDR3 is CASSLSEGANTEAFF. For the CDR3, the DNA is TGTGCCAGCAGTTTATCGGAGGGAGCAAACACTGAAGCTTTCTTT.

This clonotype was seen at least ten times. This chain links TRBV12-3 or TRBV12-4 with TRBJ2-5; D not certain. V was pared by 5 bases and J by 2 bases, with 18 bases between. This CDR3 contains 16 residues. The CDR3 is CASSPSVWISQETQYF. CDR3 in DNA: TGTGCCAGCAGTCCATCGGTTTGGATCAGTCAAGAGACCCAGTACTTC.

Concerning this clonotype: It may be a read error: a sequence one base away is much more abundant. The chain is built from TRBV6-5 and TRBJ1-4; perhaps TRBD1 as D (6 bases). Germline V lookup: CDR1 MNHEY, CDR2 SVGAGI. Trimming removed 6 bases at V and 8 bases at J, with 16 bases between. The CDR3 sequence is 14 residues long. This chain's CDR3 is CASSPGRGGEKLFF. CDR3 DNA sequence: TGTGCCAGCAGCCCGGGCAGGGGAGGGGAAAAACTGTTTTTT.

This clonotype came up many times. The genes are TRBV6-5 and TRBJ1-1, with D tentatively TRBD1 (5 bases). Trimming shortened V by 4 bases and J by 2 bases, and 8 bases separated the two germline ends. CDR1 and CDR2 from the germline V gene are MNHEY and SVGAGI. The length of the CDR3 is 13 residues. The CDR3 region has the DNA TGTGCCAGCAGTTCGGGGCTTAACACTGAAGCTTTCTTT. Amino acid sequence: CASSSGLNTEAFF.

In its sample, this clonotype was seen many times. The chain is built from TRBV25-1 and TRBJ1-1; D is unresolved. CDR3 length equals 15 residues. In germline, CDR1 is MGHDK, CDR2 SYGVNS. The V gene lost 4 bases and the J gene lost 4 bases, with 16 bases spanning the gap. CDR3 sequence reads: CASSGNSLFSTEAFF. The CDR3 DNA sequence: TGTGCCAGCAGTGGAAACAGTCTATTTAGCACTGAAGCTTTCTTT.

This clonotype appeared many times. The genes are TRBV12-3 or TRBV12-4 and TRBJ2-7; 7 bases agree with TRBD1. The CDR3 runs to 16 residues. Losses at the gene ends were 3 bases for V and 7 bases for J; bases not matched to a gene: 15. The DNA of the CDR3 is TGTGCCAGCAGTTTGATTTTAGGACAGGTACTATTGGAGCAGTACTTC. Its translation is CASSLILGQVLLEQYF.

The genes are TRBV6-5 and TRBJ2-1; TRBD2 matches at 7 bases. The ends lost 2 bases at V and 1 base at J; junction bases unmatched: 8. Germline lookup yields CDR1 MNHEY and CDR2 SVGAGI. The CDR3 extends over 17 amino acids. CDR3 protein: CASSYGTKAGSYNEQFF. In nucleotides, the CDR3 is TGTGCCAGCAGTTACGGAACAAAAGCGGGGTCCTACAATGAGCAGTTCTTC.

This clonotype was seen repeatedly, ten times or more. The chain employs TRBV12-3 or TRBV12-4 and TRBJ2-3; 7 nucleotides line up with TRBD1. With V trimmed by 8 bases and J by 7 bases, 12 bases remained unmatched. This CDR3 is 14 amino acids long. The CDR3 loop reads CASSDRVGVNTQYF. The CDR3 DNA reads as TGTGCCAGCTCAGACAGGGTCGGGGTAAATACGCAGTATTTT.

This clonotype appeared many times. V usage is TRBV24-1 and J usage is TRBJ1-4; D might be TRBD1 (5 bases). Germline V lookup: CDR1 KGHDR, CDR2 SFDVKD. The CDR3 sequence is 13 residues long. V was clipped by 2 bases and J by 11 bases, with 11 bases between them. The CDR3 bases are TGTGCCACCAGTGATTCAAACTCAGGGAAACTGTTTTTT. Protein product: CATSDSNSGKLFF.

This clonotype showed up many times. V gene TRBV6-5 combines with J gene TRBJ1-1; D may be TRBD1 (6 bases). CDR3 length: 14 residues. V was cut by 2 bases and J by 6 bases, with 13 bases left in between. From germline, CDR1 is MNHEY and CDR2 SVGAGI. CDR3 nucleotides: TGTGCCAGCAGTTACGCTCCGGGGGGCGCTGAAGCTTTCTTT. It yields the protein CASSYAPGGAEAFF.

This clonotype was observed many times. The rearrangement links TRBV6-2 or TRBV6-3 to TRBJ2-6; D is ambiguous. V lost 2 bases to trimming and J lost 2 bases, with 10 bases between them. Germline lookup yields CDR1 MNHEY and CDR2 SVGEGT. The CDR3 runs to 16 residues. CDR3: CASSYQRETGANVLTF. The CDR3 nucleotides are TGTGCCAGCAGTTACCAAAGGGAAACTGGGGCCAACGTCCTGACTTTC.

The chain links TRBV24-1 to TRBJ2-7; D call uncertain. Trimming shortened V by 6 bases and J by 6 bases, and 14 bases separated the two germline ends. In germline, CDR1 is KGHDR, CDR2 SFDVKD. The CDR3 spans 13 residues. The CDR3 here is CATSPPVRSEQYF. The CDR3 DNA reads as TGTGCCACCAGTCCCCCCGTTAGGTCCGAGCAGTACTTC.

This clonotype has ten or more counts. The CDR3 nucleotides read TGTGCCAGCAGTTTCTCATCCTTCTCGCCCGAGCAGTACTTC. This encodes CASSFSSFSPEQYF. The chain uses TRBV12-3 or TRBV12-4 and TRBJ2-7; D not resolved. The CDR3 runs 14 residues. V dropped 3 bases and J dropped 6 bases, with 15 bases sitting between them.

This clonotype was found many times. The chain carries TRBV7-2 and TRBJ2-7; unclear D gene. The CDR3 is 12 amino acids. Per the germline V gene, CDR1 is SGHTA and CDR2 is FQGNSA. The ends were cut back, 3 bases at V and 7 bases at J, with 10 bases in the middle. The CDR3 loop is CASSFDSGEQYF. The CDR3 DNA follows: TGTGCCAGCAGCTTCGATAGTGGGGAGCAGTACTTC.

This clonotype was counted only a few times. V gene TRBV2 combines with J gene TRBJ2-7; possible D gene TRBD2, 5 bases. This CDR3 comprises 14 residues. Germline V gene sequence: CDR1 SNHLY, CDR2 FYNNEI. V was cut by 10 bases and J by 2 bases, with 18 bases left in between. CDR3 amino acids: CATQKPGFPYEQYF. The CDR3 coding sequence is TGTGCCACCCAGAAACCGGGATTTCCCTACGAGCAGTACTTC.

This clonotype was seen many times. The gene calls are TRBV23-1 and TRBJ2-2; possible D gene TRBD2, 6 bases. TRBV23-1 is an ORF; its function is uncertain. The CDR3 contains 16 residues. Trimming pared 6 bases from V and 1 base from J, leaving 15 bases between. The CDR3 region is CASSPDGSKNTGELFF. The DNA of the CDR3 is TGCGCCAGCAGCCCCGACGGGAGCAAGAACACCGGGGAGCTGTTTTTT.

The gene calls are TRBV4-2 and TRBJ2-5; D is ambiguous. The V gene lost 0 bases and the J gene lost 5 bases, with 13 bases spanning the gap. The CDR3 contains 15 residues. From germline, CDR1 is LGHNA and CDR2 YNFKEQ. CDR3 sequence: CASSQDKLVRETQYF. For the CDR3, the DNA is TGTGCCAGCAGCCAAGATAAGTTGGTCCGGGAGACCCAGTACTTC.

This clonotype was counted at least ten times. Germline is not matched at one junction end, which may reflect a read error. This chain uses TRBV27 with TRBJ2-7; TRBD1 matches at 7 bases. Germline CDR1 MNHEY, CDR2 SMNVEV (reference sequence). CDR3 size: 14 residues. The CDR3 DNA is TGCGCCAGCAGCCCTGGGACAGAAACCTACGAGCAGTACTTC. Protein sequence: CASSPGTETYEQYF.